The subject of this entry is one T cell receptor beta chain. These data come from a study of blood T cell repertoires in COVID-19. Across the whole study: The study drew acute and convalescent COVID-19 samples from the United States, Italy and Spain.

Per the germline V gene, CDR1 is SGHDT and CDR2 is YYEEEE. CDR3 size: 13 residues. The V gene lost 1 base and the J gene lost 0 bases, with 4 bases spanning the gap. TCRdb keeps only in-frame clones here, not all; method: immunoSEQ multiplex PCR. Of fewer than 60,000 clones in the sample, about 85% were seen once. Source material: peripheral blood. The rearrangement joins TRBV5-6 to TRBJ1-2; D is unclear. The sequence was collected from a woman aged 80 or over with acute or convalescent COVID-19. CDR3 sequence (DNA): TGTGCCAGCAGCTTGCCTTCTAACTATGGCTACACCTTC. Translation: CASSLPSNYGYTF.